This T cell receptor beta chain was sequenced during a study of CD8 T cells in ankylosing spondylitis. TCRdb used MiXCR to reprocess the 5' RACE reads, holding one entry per CDR3 protein. This table holds approximately 200,000 distinct CDR3 sequences, more than 10% found once. This clonotype was observed a few times. Its cognate antigen is unknown. The ends lost 4 bases at V and 4 bases at J; junction bases unmatched: 6. The germline CDR1 and CDR2 sequences are LNHNV and YYDKDF (reference sequence). The length of the CDR3 is 14 residues. Study results and limitations: Researchers report that disease-linked clones proved CD8+ and relatively rare in peripheral blood. In ankylosing spondylitis blood, a motif of seven or eight highly homologous TCR beta variants appeared characteristic.

This sequence originates from a male donor with ankylosing spondylitis or in good health (not recorded which). The sample was blood, either unsorted or a sorted T cell fraction (not recorded which). The chain joins TRBV15 to TRBJ2-7, with 8 nucleotides matching TRBD1. The CDR3 reads CATSTYRGRYEQYF. CDR3 sequence (DNA): TGTGCCACCAGCACATACAGGGGGAGGTACGAGCAGTACTTC.